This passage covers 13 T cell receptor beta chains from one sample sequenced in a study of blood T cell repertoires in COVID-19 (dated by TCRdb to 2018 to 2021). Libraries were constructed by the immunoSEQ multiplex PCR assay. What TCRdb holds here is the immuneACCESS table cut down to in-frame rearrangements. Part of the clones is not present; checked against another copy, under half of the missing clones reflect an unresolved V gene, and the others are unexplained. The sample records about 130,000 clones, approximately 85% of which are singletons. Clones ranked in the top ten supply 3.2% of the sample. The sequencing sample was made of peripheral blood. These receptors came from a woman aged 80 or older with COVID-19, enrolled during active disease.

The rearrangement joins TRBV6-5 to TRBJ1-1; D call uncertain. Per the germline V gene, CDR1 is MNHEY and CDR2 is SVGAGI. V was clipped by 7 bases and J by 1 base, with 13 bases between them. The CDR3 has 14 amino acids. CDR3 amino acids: CASTEGKGNTEAFF. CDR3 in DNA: TGTGCCAGCACCGAGGGTAAGGGGAACACTGAAGCTTTCTTT.

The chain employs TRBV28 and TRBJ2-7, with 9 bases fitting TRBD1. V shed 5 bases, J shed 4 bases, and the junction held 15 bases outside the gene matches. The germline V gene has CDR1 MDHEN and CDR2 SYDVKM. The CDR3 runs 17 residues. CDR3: CASSPAAASTGGYEQYF. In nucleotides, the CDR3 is TGTGCCAGCAGTCCCGCCGCAGCCTCGACAGGGGGGTACGAGCAGTACTTC.

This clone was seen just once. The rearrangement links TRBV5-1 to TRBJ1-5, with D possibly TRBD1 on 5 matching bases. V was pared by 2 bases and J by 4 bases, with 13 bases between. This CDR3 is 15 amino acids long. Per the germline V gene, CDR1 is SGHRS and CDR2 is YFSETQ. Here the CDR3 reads CASSLFGGGNQPQHF. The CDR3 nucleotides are TGCGCCAGCAGCTTATTCGGGGGAGGGAATCAGCCCCAGCATTTT.

The CDR3 here is CASSQDSGRDTDTQYF. CDR3 bases: TGCGCCAGCAGCCAAGACTCCGGGAGAGACACAGATACGCAGTATTTT. The gene calls are TRBV4-1 and TRBJ2-3, with D maybe TRBD2 (6 bases). Germline lookup yields CDR1 MGHRA and CDR2 YSYEKL. This CDR3 has 16 residues. Trimming shortened V by 0 bases and J by 2 bases, and 12 bases separated the two germline ends.

DNA of the CDR3: TGTGCCAGCAGTTCCCGCGGGGCACAAGAGACCCAGTACTTC. Amino acids: CASSSRGAQETQYF. The chain uses TRBV6-6 and TRBJ2-5; a possible D gene is TRBD2 (6 bases). V was pared by 4 bases and J by 2 bases, with 11 bases between. Germline assignment: CDR1 MNHNY and CDR2 SVGAGI (reference sequence). This CDR3 has 14 residues.

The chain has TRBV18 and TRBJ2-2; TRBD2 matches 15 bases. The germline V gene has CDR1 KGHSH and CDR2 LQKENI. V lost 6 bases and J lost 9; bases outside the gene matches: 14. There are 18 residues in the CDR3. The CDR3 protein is CASSDGLAGGPLQRELFF. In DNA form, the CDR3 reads TGTGCCAGCTCGGATGGACTAGCGGGAGGGCCTCTACAACGGGAGCTGTTTTTT.

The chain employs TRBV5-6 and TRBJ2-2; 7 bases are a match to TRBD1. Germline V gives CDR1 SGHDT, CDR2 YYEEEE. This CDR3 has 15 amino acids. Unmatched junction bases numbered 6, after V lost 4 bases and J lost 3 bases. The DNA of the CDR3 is TGTGCCAGCAGCCCGACAGGGCCCCACACCGGGGAGCTGTTTTTT. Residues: CASSPTGPHTGELFF.

The CDR3 spells CATGTGDPSQRGYTF. In DNA form, the CDR3 reads TGTGCCACCGGGACAGGGGACCCTTCCCAGCGTGGCTACACCTTC. The chain couples TRBV24-1 to TRBJ1-2, with 10 bases fitting TRBD1. This CDR3 has 15 residues. Trimming at V came to 9 bases and at J to 7 bases, leaving 13 bases not matched to a gene. Germline V CDR1 and CDR2: KGHDR, SFDVKD.

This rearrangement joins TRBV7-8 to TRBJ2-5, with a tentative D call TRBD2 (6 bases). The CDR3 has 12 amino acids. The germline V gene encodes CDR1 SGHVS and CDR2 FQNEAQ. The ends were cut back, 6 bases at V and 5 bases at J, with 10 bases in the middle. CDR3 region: CASSLSGETQYF. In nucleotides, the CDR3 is TGTGCCAGCAGTCTCAGCGGGGAGACCCAGTACTTC.

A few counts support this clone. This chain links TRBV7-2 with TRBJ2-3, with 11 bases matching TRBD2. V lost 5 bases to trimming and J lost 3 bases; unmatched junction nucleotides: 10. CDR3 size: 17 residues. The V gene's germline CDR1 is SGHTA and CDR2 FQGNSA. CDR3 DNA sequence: TGTGCCAGCAGCACCGGGACTAGCGGAGGGGGGACAGATACGCAGTATTTT. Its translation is CASSTGTSGGGTDTQYF.

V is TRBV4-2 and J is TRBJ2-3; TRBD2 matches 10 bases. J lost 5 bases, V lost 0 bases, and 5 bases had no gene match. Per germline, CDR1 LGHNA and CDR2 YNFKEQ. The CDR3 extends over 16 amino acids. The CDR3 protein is CASSQEASGREDTQYF. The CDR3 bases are TGTGCCAGCAGCCAAGAGGCTAGCGGGAGAGAAGATACGCAGTATTTT.

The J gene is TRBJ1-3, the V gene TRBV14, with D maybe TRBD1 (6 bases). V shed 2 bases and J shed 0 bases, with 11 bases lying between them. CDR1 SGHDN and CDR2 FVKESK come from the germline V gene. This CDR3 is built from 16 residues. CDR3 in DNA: TGTGCCAGCAGCCAACGAGGGGGGGTCTCTGGAAACACCATATATTTT. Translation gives CASSQRGGVSGNTIYF.

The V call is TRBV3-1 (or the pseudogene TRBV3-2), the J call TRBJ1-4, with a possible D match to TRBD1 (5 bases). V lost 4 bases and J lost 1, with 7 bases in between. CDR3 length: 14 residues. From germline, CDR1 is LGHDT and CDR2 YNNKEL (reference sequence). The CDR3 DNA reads TGTGCCAGCAGCCCAAGGGGAACTAATGAAAAACTGTTTTTT. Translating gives CASSPRGTNEKLFF.